This entry concerns a single T cell receptor (beta chain). The data belong to a study of blood T cell repertoires in COVID-19. Study details: Acute and convalescent COVID-19 samples came from the United States, Italy and Spain.

Sequenced by immunoSEQ multiplex PCR; TCRdb stores in-frame clones only, minus some. Among approximately 100,000 clones, roughly 91% were seen once, and the ten largest hold 19%. The germline gives CDR1 MNHEY, CDR2 SVGAGI. Unmatched junction bases numbered 1, after V lost 5 bases and J lost 4 bases. This CDR3 is 13 amino acids long. The sequenced material came from peripheral blood. This sequence was found in a human donor with acute or convalescent COVID-19. The donor label of this sample is uncertain. This sequence joins TRBV6-5 and TRBJ1-1; TRBD1 matches at 10 bases. The CDR3 bases are TGTGCCAGCAGTCGGACAGGGGGCACTGAAGCTTTCTTT. This codes for CASSRTGGTEAFF.